The 12 T cell receptor beta chains below all came from one sample that was sequenced in a study of Graves' ophthalmopathy and Graves' hyperthyroidism. RNA transcripts provided the template for amplifying TCR beta CDR3 regions. Second-round multiplex PCR came after first-round RT-PCR with HTBI primers. TCRdb redid the calling of the multiplex PCR reads with MiXCR, one entry per CDR3 protein. This table has about 740,000 distinct CDR3 sequences, 40% appearing once. Sequenced input: peripheral blood. These TCRs come from an adult man with Graves' ophthalmopathy.

The chain joins TRBV7-2 to TRBJ1-1; D is possibly TRBD1 (6 bases). The V and J ends lost 5 bases and 7 bases respectively, with 17 bases between them. The CDR3 spans 14 residues. CDR1 and CDR2 from the germline V gene are SGHTA and FQGNSA. In DNA form, the CDR3 reads TGTGCCAGCAGCCAAGCCGGGACAAGATTTGAAGCTTTCTTT. Translation gives CASSQAGTRFEAFF.

V usage is TRBV7-9 and J usage is TRBJ1-4; TRBD1 aligns across 7 bases. The CDR3 is made up of 17 amino acids. The germline gives CDR1 SEHNR, CDR2 FQNEAQ (reference sequence). Trimming took 5 bases from V and 5 from J; bases not matched to a gene: 14. The CDR3 nucleotides read TGTGCCAGCAGCCGTCTGACTAAGGGGGCGACAAATGAAAAACTGTTTTTT. Its protein is CASSRLTKGATNEKLFF.

There are many counts of this clonotype. The chain couples TRBV13 to TRBJ2-7; 7 bases are a match to TRBD1. Germline V gives CDR1 PRHDT, CDR2 FYEKMQ (reference sequence). J was trimmed by 5 bases and V by 5 bases; bases with no gene match: 6. The length of the CDR3 is 13 residues. CDR3 nucleotide sequence: TGTGCCAGCAGCCAACAGGGGTACCACGAGCAGTACTTC. Its protein product is CASSQQGYHEQYF.

The chain links TRBV2 to TRBJ1-1, with 8 bases identical to TRBD1. The V segment lost 6 bases and the J segment 1 base; nucleotides outside the gene matches: 13. The germline CDR1 and CDR2 sequences are SNHLY and FYNNEI. CDR3 length: 17 amino acids. CDR3 coding DNA: TGTGCCAGCAGGCTTAACCGGGACAGGTTTACGAACACTGAAGCTTTCTTT. Its protein product is CASRLNRDRFTNTEAFF.

This clonotype was seen ten or more times. The chain's CDR3 is CATSRGRTQYF. For the CDR3, the DNA is TGTGCCACCAGCAGAGGGAGGACCCAGTACTTC. V is TRBV15 and J is TRBJ2-5; D is undetermined. V was clipped by 1 base and J by 7 bases, with 4 bases between them. CDR3 length: 11 residues. Per the germline V gene, CDR1 is LNHNV and CDR2 is YYDKDF (reference sequence).

This clonotype was observed many times. This chain uses TRBV2 with TRBJ2-5; D possibly uses TRBD1 or TRBD2 (5 bases each). This CDR3 spans 13 amino acids. The germline V and J ends were trimmed by 6 bases and 0 bases, with 8 bases remaining between them. Germline CDR1 and CDR2: SNHLY and FYNNEI. The CDR3: CASREGHQETQYF. The CDR3 DNA reads TGTGCCAGCAGAGAGGGACACCAAGAGACCCAGTACTTC.

The genes are TRBV20-1 and TRBJ2-7, with D maybe TRBD1 (6 bases). Germline CDR1 and CDR2: DFQATT and SNEGSKA (reference sequence). The germline V and J ends were trimmed by 0 bases and 4 bases, with 16 bases remaining between them. The length of the CDR3 is 15 residues. The CDR3 sequence is CSARDPRQGSYEQYF. In DNA, the CDR3 is TGCAGTGCTAGAGATCCACGGCAGGGGAGTTACGAGCAGTACTTC.

This clonotype occurred a few times. The genes are TRBV25-1 and TRBJ2-2; 10 bases map to TRBD2. The V segment lost 5 bases and the J segment 5 bases; nucleotides outside the gene matches: 5. Germline CDR1 MGHDK, CDR2 SYGVNS. The CDR3 consists of 15 residues. CDR3 sequence: CASSSGTSVTGELFF. In DNA, the CDR3 is TGTGCCAGCAGTTCCGGGACTAGCGTGACCGGGGAGCTGTTTTTT.

Details on this clonotype: A much larger clone sits a single nucleotide away, making a read error possible. The chain has TRBV15 and TRBJ2-2; no firm D call. The CDR3 contains 13 residues. Germline lookup yields CDR1 LNHNV and CDR2 YYDKDF (reference sequence). The V end was cut by 2 bases, the J end by 2 bases, with 3 bases between. CDR3 sequence (DNA): TGTGCCACCAGCAGATTAAACACCGGGGAGCTGTTTTTT. It codes for CATSRLNTGELFF.

The table lists this clonotype with many counts. The chain recombines TRBV15 with TRBJ1-5, with TRBD1 identical over 9 bases. CDR3 length: 15 amino acids. The J segment lost 14 bases and the V segment lost 0 bases, leaving 11 bases of the junction unmatched. The V gene's germline CDR1 is LNHNV and CDR2 YYDKDF (reference sequence). CDR3 in amino acids: CATSRDRGRTGEKHF. Written as DNA, the CDR3 is TGTGCCACCAGCAGAGATCGGGGGAGGACAGGGGAAAAGCATTTT.

V usage is TRBV7-2 and J usage is TRBJ2-7; 7 bases align to TRBD2. Germline V gives CDR1 SGHTA, CDR2 FQGNSA. J gave up 8 bases and V 4 bases, and 11 bases lay outside the gene matches. CDR3 length equals 14 residues. The CDR3 DNA follows: TGTGCCAGCAGCTCCCGGACTAGTTTCTCCAAGCAGTACTTC. Protein: CASSSRTSFSKQYF.

The table lists this clonotype with a few counts. Germline and junction disagree at one end, which may indicate a read error. The chain joins TRBV7-8 to TRBJ1-2; D call uncertain. This CDR3 has 16 amino acids. Germline lookup yields CDR1 SGHVS and CDR2 FQNEAQ. The CDR3 coding sequence is TGCGCCAGCAGCCATCTCGGCAAGGTCGTCGACTATGGCTACACCTTC. Amino acids: CASSHLGKVVDYGYTF.